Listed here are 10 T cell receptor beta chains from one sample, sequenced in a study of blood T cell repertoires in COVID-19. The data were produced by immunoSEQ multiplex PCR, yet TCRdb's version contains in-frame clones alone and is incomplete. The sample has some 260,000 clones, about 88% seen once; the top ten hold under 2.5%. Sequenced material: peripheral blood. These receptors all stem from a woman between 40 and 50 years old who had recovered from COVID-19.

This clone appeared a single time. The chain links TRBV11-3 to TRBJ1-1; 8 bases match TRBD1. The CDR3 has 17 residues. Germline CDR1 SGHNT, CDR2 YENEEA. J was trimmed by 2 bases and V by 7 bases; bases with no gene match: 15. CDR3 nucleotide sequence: TGTGCCAGCACCACCGACAGGGGAGGTGGAAGAAACACTGAAGCTTTCTTT. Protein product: CASTTDRGGGRNTEAFF.

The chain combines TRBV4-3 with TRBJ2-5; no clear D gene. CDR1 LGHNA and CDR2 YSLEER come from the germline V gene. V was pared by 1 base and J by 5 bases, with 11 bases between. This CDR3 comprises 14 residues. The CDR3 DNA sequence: TGCGCCAGCAGCCAAGGGGTGACTCGCGAGACCCAGTACTTC. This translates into CASSQGVTRETQYF.

CDR3 DNA: TGTGCCAGCAGTTTTACCCCCAGCTACGAGCAGTACTTC. It specifies CASSFTPSYEQYF. The V gene is TRBV27, the J gene TRBJ2-7; D is uncertain. CDR3 size: 13 residues. Germline CDR1 MNHEY, CDR2 SMNVEV (reference sequence). The V end lost 3 bases, the J end lost 3 bases, and 9 bases lay between the germline ends.

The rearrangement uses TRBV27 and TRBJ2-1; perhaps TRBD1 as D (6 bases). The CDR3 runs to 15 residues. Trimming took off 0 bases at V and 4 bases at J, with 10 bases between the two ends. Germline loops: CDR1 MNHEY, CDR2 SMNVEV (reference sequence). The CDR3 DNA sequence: TGTGCCAGCAGTTTATCGAAGCAGGGGTACAATGAGCAGTTCTTC. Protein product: CASSLSKQGYNEQFF.

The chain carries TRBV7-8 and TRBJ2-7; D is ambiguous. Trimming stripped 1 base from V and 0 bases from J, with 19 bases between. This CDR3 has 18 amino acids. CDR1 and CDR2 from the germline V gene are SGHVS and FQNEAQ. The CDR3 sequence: CASSLVSPRSPNSYEQYF. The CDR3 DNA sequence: TGTGCCAGCAGCTTAGTATCGCCGAGGTCCCCAAACTCCTACGAGCAGTACTTC.

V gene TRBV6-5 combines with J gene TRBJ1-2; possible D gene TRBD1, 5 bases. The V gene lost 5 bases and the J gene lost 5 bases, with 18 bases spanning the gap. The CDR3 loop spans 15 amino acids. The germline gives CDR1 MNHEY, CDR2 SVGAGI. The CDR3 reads CASSPRQGRWYGYTF. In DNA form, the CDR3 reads TGTGCCAGCAGTCCCCGGCAGGGCCGCTGGTATGGCTACACCTTC.

CDR3: CASSQESRPGYTF. CDR3 sequence (DNA): TGCGCCAGCAGCCAAGAGAGCCGTCCGGGCTACACCTTC. V gene TRBV4-1 combines with J gene TRBJ1-2; D ambiguous. Germline values: CDR1 MGHRA, CDR2 YSYEKL. Trimming pared 0 bases from V and 8 bases from J, leaving 10 bases between. The CDR3 is made up of 13 amino acids.

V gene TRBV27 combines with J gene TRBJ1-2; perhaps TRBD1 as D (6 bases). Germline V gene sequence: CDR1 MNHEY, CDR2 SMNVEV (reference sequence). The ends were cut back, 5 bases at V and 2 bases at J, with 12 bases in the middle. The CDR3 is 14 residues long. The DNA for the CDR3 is TGTGCCAGCAGTCCCGGGACACAAAACTATGGCTACACCTTC. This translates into CASSPGTQNYGYTF.

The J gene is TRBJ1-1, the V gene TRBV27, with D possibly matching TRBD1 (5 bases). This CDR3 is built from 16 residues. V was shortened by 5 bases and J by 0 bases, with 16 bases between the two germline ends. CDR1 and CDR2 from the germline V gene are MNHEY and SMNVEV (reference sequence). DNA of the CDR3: TGTGCCAGCAGTCCCCTTGGGGCCTCGGTGAACACTGAAGCTTTCTTT. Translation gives CASSPLGASVNTEAFF.

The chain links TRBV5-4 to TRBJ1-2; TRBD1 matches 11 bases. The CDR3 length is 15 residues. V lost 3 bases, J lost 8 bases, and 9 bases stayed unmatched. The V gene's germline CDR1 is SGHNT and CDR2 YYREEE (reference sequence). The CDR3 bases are TGTGCCAGCAGCTCCACGGACAGGGGGCTGGGAGGCTACACCTTC. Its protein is CASSSTDRGLGGYTF.